The rows below give T cell receptor beta chains drawn from one sample of a study of T cell changes during pregnancy in multiple sclerosis. Repertoires were generated with immunoSEQ multiplex PCR, while TCRdb's copy carries only in-frame clones and drops some. Here the sample spans 60,000 or so clones, about nine tenths being singletons. The starting material was peripheral blood, obtained in the second trimester of pregnancy. These receptors originate from a female donor in good health, enrolled as a control in a pregnancy study. CDR3s include the opening cysteine and the closing phenylalanine or tryptophan. D genes are given only for firm matches. Size is stated for part of the rows, as once, few or many counts, or as a class when the clone is expanded.

CDR3nt: TGTGCCAGCAGTGAATTGGTCGAGGGGGCGGGGGAGCTGTTTTTT
CDR3aa: CASSELVEGAGELFF
j_gene: TRBJ2-2
abundance: .
v_gene: TRBV6-1
d_gene: TRBD1

CDR3nt: TGTGCCAGCAGCCAAGAGACAGGGTGGTATGATTCACCCCTCCACTTT
CDR3aa: CASSQETGWYDSPLHF
j_gene: TRBJ1-6
abundance: once
v_gene: TRBV4-2
d_gene: TRBD1

CDR3nt: TGTGCCAGCAACCCTCACCAGGGAAACACCGGGGAGCTGTTTTTT
CDR3aa: CASNPHQGNTGELFF
j_gene: TRBJ2-2
abundance: .
v_gene: TRBV7-8
d_gene: .

CDR3nt: TGTGCCAGCAGCTCCCTTAGCGGGAGACTCACCGGGGAGCTGTTTTTT
CDR3aa: CASSSLSGRLTGELFF
j_gene: TRBJ2-2
abundance: .
v_gene: TRBV7-9
d_gene: TRBD2

CDR3nt: TGTGCCAGCAGCGTAGCCCTCCCCCTCGGTGAGGATGAAGCTTTCTTT
CDR3aa: CASSVALPLGEDEAFF
j_gene: TRBJ1-1
abundance: .
v_gene: TRBV9
d_gene: .

CDR3nt: TGCAGCGTTGATGCGGCTAGTGGGGATACGCAGTATTTT
CDR3aa: CSVDAASGDTQYF
j_gene: TRBJ2-3
abundance: .
v_gene: TRBV29-1
d_gene: .

CDR3nt: TGTGCCAGCAGTGTTTCTAGCGGGGTCACAGATACGCAGTATTTT
CDR3aa: CASSVSSGVTDTQYF
j_gene: TRBJ2-3
abundance: .
v_gene: TRBV6-4
d_gene: TRBD2

CDR3nt: TGCGCCAGCAGCAGCTCGTCAATCTTCCCCTACGAGCAGTACTTC
CDR3aa: CASSSSSIFPYEQYF
j_gene: TRBJ2-7
abundance: .
v_gene: TRBV5-1
d_gene: .

CDR3nt: TGTGCCAGCAGCCCATTACGGGGAACTGGTTCACCCCTCCACTTT
CDR3aa: CASSPLRGTGSPLHF
j_gene: TRBJ1-6
abundance: .
v_gene: TRBV11-2
d_gene: .

CDR3nt: TGTGCCAGCAGCAGGACCGGGGAGGAGCAGTTCTTC
CDR3aa: CASSRTGEEQFF
j_gene: TRBJ2-1
abundance: .
v_gene: TRBV11-2
d_gene: .

CDR3nt: TGTGCCAGCAGGACCCTTTTCCCAAGCGGGAGTCCCGCAGAAACAGATACGCAGTATTTT
CDR3aa: CASRTLFPSGSPAETDTQYF
j_gene: TRBJ2-3
abundance: .
v_gene: TRBV28
d_gene: TRBD2

CDR3nt: TGTGCCAGCAGCCGAGACAGCGGACCGAGGAACACTGAAGCTTTCTTT
CDR3aa: CASSRDSGPRNTEAFF
j_gene: TRBJ1-1
abundance: .
v_gene: TRBV14
d_gene: .

CDR3nt: TGTGCCATCAGTGGAACCGGGACAGGGGGCAATGAGCAGTTCTTC
CDR3aa: CAISGTGTGGNEQFF
j_gene: TRBJ2-1
abundance: .
v_gene: TRBV10-3
d_gene: TRBD1

CDR3nt: TGTGCCAGTGAAGCGGCGGGAGCAGGGTACAATGAGCAGTTCTTC
CDR3aa: CASEAAGAGYNEQFF
j_gene: TRBJ2-1
abundance: .
v_gene: TRBV2
d_gene: TRBD2

CDR3nt: TGTGCCAGCAGTTCCCCCTCGGGACAGGGGATTCATGAGCAGTTCTTC
CDR3aa: CASSSPSGQGIHEQFF
j_gene: TRBJ2-1
abundance: .
v_gene: TRBV6-5
d_gene: TRBD1

CDR3nt: TGTGCCTGGAGGAACAGGGGAGGTTTGAACACTGAAGCTTTCTTT
CDR3aa: CAWRNRGGLNTEAFF
j_gene: TRBJ1-1
abundance: .
v_gene: TRBV30
d_gene: TRBD1

CDR3nt: TGTGCCAGCAGCCAAGAGGGAGGAATCGCCGGGGAGCTGTTTTTT
CDR3aa: CASSQEGGIAGELFF
j_gene: TRBJ2-2
abundance: .
v_gene: TRBV4-2
d_gene: .

CDR3nt: TGTGCCAGCAGCTCGGACGGGAGTTTGCATGGCTACACCTTC
CDR3aa: CASSSDGSLHGYTF
j_gene: TRBJ1-2
abundance: .
v_gene: TRBV5-4
d_gene: .

CDR3nt: TGCGCCAGCAGCTTGGGGACAGACGACCGTGGAAACACCATATATTTT
CDR3aa: CASSLGTDDRGNTIYF
j_gene: TRBJ1-3
abundance: .
v_gene: TRBV5-1
d_gene: .

CDR3nt: TGCACCAGCAGCCATCTAAGCGGGAGGGCCAAAGATACGCAGTATTTT
CDR3aa: CTSSHLSGRAKDTQYF
j_gene: TRBJ2-3
abundance: .
v_gene: TRBV1
d_gene: .

CDR3nt: TGTGCCAGCAGCTTGGCGACGGCGGGGCAGCCCCAGCATTTT
CDR3aa: CASSLATAGQPQHF
j_gene: TRBJ1-5
abundance: .
v_gene: TRBV5-6
d_gene: .

CDR3nt: TGTGCCAGCAACACCGGGGGAGGGGAAGATACGCAGTATTTT
CDR3aa: CASNTGGGEDTQYF
j_gene: TRBJ2-3
abundance: once
v_gene: TRBV27
d_gene: TRBD2

CDR3nt: TGTGCCAGCAGCTCCAAACGGACAGGGCCCACTGAAGCTTTCTTT
CDR3aa: CASSSKRTGPTEAFF
j_gene: TRBJ1-1
abundance: .
v_gene: TRBV7-2
d_gene: TRBD1

CDR3nt: TGTGCCAGCAGTGAGCGACGAGGGCTGGACGAGCAGTACTTC
CDR3aa: CASSERRGLDEQYF
j_gene: TRBJ2-7
abundance: .
v_gene: TRBV2
d_gene: .

CDR3nt: TGCAGCGTTGAATGGACAGGGATTAACTATGGCTACACCTTC
CDR3aa: CSVEWTGINYGYTF
j_gene: TRBJ1-2
abundance: .
v_gene: TRBV29-1
d_gene: TRBD1

CDR3nt: TGTGCCAGTAGTCTAGCGGGAGAGGCTTACGAGCAGTACTTC
CDR3aa: CASSLAGEAYEQYF
j_gene: TRBJ2-7
abundance: .
v_gene: TRBV19
d_gene: TRBD2

CDR3nt: TGTGCCAGCAGGCTGGCGGGGTCCCATGGCTACACCTTC
CDR3aa: CASRLAGSHGYTF
j_gene: TRBJ1-2
abundance: few
v_gene: TRBV27
d_gene: .

CDR3nt: TGTGCCAGCAGCTTCCCCCTAGCGGTAAAAGAGACCCAGTACTTC
CDR3aa: CASSFPLAVKETQYF
j_gene: TRBJ2-5
abundance: .
v_gene: TRBV7-9
d_gene: TRBD2

CDR3nt: TGTGCCAGCAGTGTCAGGTTGAACACTGAAGCTTTCTTT
CDR3aa: CASSVRLNTEAFF
j_gene: TRBJ1-1
abundance: .
v_gene: TRBV2
d_gene: .

CDR3nt: TGTGCCAGCAGTGATAGCGGGAGGAGCTACGAGCAGTACTTC
CDR3aa: CASSDSGRSYEQYF
j_gene: TRBJ2-7
abundance: .
v_gene: TRBV2
d_gene: TRBD2

CDR3nt: TGTGCCAGCAGCGGGGGGGGATCTAATGAAAAACTGTTTTTT
CDR3aa: CASSGGGSNEKLFF
j_gene: TRBJ1-4
abundance: .
v_gene: TRBV9
d_gene: .

CDR3nt: TGTGCCAGCAGCCCGAGCTTAGCGGGCGAGCAGTTCTTC
CDR3aa: CASSPSLAGEQFF
j_gene: TRBJ2-1
abundance: .
v_gene: TRBV27
d_gene: TRBD2

CDR3nt: TGTGCCAGCAGTGAAGCGGGGGGGTCTTACAATGAGCAGTTCTTC
CDR3aa: CASSEAGGSYNEQFF
j_gene: TRBJ2-1
abundance: .
v_gene: TRBV6-4
d_gene: TRBD2

CDR3nt: TGCGCCAGCAGCACCTCCCCGGGGGGGGCCAACGTCCTGACTTTC
CDR3aa: CASSTSPGGANVLTF
j_gene: TRBJ2-6
abundance: .
v_gene: TRBV5-1
d_gene: .